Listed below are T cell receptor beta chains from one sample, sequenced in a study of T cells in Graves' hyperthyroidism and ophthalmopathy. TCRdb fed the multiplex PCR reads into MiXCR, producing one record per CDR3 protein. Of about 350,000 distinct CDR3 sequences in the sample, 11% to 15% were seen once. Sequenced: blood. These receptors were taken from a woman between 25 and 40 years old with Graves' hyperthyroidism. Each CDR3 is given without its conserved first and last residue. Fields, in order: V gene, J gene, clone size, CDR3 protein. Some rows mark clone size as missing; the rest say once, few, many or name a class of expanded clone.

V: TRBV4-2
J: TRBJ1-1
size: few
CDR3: ASSQGGVAEAF

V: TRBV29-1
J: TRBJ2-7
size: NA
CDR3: SIRANAYEQY

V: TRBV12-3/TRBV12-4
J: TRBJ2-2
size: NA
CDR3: ASSPSGSRGELF

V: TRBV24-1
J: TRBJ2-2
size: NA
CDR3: ATSDWGTGAYTGELF

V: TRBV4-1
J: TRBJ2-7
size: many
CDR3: ASSQDGLDEQY

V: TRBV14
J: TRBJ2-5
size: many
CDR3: ASSQRSLAGDEETQY

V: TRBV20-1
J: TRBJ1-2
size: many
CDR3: SASADGYT

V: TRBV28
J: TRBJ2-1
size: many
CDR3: ASSPRTSTKYYNEQF

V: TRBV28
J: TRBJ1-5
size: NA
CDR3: ATSSGVGSNQPQH

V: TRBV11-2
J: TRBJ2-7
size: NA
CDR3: ASSSRTSGRILSYEQY

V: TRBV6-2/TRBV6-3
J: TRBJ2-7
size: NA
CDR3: ASSYSNWGRRDYEQY

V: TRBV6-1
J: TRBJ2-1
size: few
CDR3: ASSNGRFNEQF

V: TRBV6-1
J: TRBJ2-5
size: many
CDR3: ASKTAGGKETQY

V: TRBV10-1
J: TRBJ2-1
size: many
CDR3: ASSEAIGLAVNEQF

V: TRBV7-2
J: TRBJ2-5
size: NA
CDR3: ASSEPGGVGETQY

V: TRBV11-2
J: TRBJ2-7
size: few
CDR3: ASSFPTSGLTNAYEQY

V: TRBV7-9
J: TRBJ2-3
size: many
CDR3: ASSSTGWETDTQY

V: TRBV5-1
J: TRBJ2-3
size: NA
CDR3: ASSLSGTSSGTDTQY

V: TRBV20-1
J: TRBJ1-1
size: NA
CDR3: SARDIRTAGAEAF

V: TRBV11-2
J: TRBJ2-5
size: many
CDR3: ASSFGVEATQY

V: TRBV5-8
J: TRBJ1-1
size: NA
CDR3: ASSFLGGRTEAF

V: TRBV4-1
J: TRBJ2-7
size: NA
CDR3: ASSQRTGRGRTTYEQY

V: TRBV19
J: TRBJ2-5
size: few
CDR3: ASSKGPAGLGETQY

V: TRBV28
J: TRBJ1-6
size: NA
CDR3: ASHGGQGASNSPLH

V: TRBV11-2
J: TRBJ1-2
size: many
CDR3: ASSSLYGYT

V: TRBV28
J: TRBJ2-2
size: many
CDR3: ASTPGLREAGELF

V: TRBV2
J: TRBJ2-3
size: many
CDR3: ASEYGADTQY

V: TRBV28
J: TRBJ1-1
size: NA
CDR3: ASRAGGQGGGSEAF

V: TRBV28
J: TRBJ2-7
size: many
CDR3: ASSSGWGRAAYEQY